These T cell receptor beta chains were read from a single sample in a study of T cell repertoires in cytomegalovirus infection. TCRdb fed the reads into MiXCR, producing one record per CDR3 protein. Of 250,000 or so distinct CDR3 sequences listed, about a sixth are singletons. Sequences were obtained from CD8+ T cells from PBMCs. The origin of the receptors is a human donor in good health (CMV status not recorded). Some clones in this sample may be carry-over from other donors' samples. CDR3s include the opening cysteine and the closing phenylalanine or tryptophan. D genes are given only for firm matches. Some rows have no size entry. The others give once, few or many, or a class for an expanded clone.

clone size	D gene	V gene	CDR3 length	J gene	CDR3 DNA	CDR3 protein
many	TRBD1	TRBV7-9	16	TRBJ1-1	TGTGCCAGCAGCCCCTACGTGACAGGGTCGGACACTGAAGCTTTCTTT	CASSPYVTGSDTEAFF
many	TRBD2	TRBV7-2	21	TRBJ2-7	TGTGCCAGCAGCTTTCTAATCGTCCCGGGACTAGCGGGGGGGCGGCAGTACGAGCAGTACTTC	CASSFLIVPGLAGGRQYEQYF
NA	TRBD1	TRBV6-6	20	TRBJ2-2	TGTGCCAGCAGTTTGGCAATTTCCGAACAGGGGTGGATGGACACCGGGGAGCTGTTTTTT	CASSLAISEQGWMDTGELFF
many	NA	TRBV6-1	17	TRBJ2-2	TGTGCCAGCAGTGAATACCCGGGAGCTACGAACACCGGGGAGCTGTTTTTT	CASSEYPGATNTGELFF
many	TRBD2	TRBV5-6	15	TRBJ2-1	TGTGCCAGCAGCGAGGCTAGCGGGGTCTACAATGAGCAGTTCTTC	CASSEASGVYNEQFF
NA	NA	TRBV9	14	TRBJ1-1	TGTGCCAGCAGCGAGGGACTTTCCCCGACTGAAGCTTTCTTT	CASSEGLSPTEAFF
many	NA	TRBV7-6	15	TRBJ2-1	TGTGCCAGCAGCTTAGCTCTAGGGGCCCACAATGAGCAGTTCTTC	CASSLALGAHNEQFF
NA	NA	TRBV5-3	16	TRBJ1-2	TGTGCCAGCAGCTCCGGGGCAGCCCCCCGGGGGGATGGCTACACCTTC	CASSSGAAPRGDGYTF
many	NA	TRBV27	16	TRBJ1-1	TGTGCCAGCAGTTTATCGAGGTTCGGAGCCCCGGGGGCGGCTTTCTTT	CASSLSRFGAPGAAFF
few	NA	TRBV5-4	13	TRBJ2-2	TGTGCCAGCAGCTTGCGGGGGCATCGGGAGCTGTTTTTT	CASSLRGHRELFF
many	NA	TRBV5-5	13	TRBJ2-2	TGTGCCAGCAGCTTGTCTGACGGCGGGGAGCTGTTTTTT	CASSLSDGGELFF
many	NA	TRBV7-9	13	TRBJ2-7	TGTGCCAGCAGCCTCGTCGGTGGTTACGAGCAGTACTTC	CASSLVGGYEQYF
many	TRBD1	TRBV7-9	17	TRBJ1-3	TGTGCCAGCAGCTTTTTAGCGGGACAGAAAGCTGGAAACACCATATATTTT	CASSFLAGQKAGNTIYF
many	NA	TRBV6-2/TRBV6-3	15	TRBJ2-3	TGTGCCAGCAGTTACTCAAGGGCGGGGCCCGATACGCAGTATTTT	CASSYSRAGPDTQYF
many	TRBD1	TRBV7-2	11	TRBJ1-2	TGTGCCAGCAGCACAGGGGATGGCTACACCTTC	CASSTGDGYTF
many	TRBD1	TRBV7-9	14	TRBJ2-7	TGTGCCAGCAGCTTAGGGACAGGGTACTACGAGCAGTACTTC	CASSLGTGYYEQYF
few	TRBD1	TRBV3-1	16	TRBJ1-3	TGTGCCAGCAGCCAAATCGGGACAGACTCTGGAAACACCATATATTTT	CASSQIGTDSGNTIYF
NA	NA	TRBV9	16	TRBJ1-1	TGTGCCAGCAGCGTAGACCAGTTCGACACGAACACTGAAGCTTTCTTT	CASSVDQFDTNTEAFF
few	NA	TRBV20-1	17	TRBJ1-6	TGCAGTGCTAGAGATCTGCAGGGCACCCGCTTTAATTCACCCCTCCACTTT	CSARDLQGTRFNSPLHF
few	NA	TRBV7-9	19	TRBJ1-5	TGTGCCAGCAGCTTCGGGCAGGGTGGGAAGGGACCAAGCAATCAGCCCCAGCATTTT	CASSFGQGGKGPSNQPQHF
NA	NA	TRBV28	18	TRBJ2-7	TGTGCCAGCAGTTCCACAACCTCCCCTGTAGTGGCTTTGCACGAGCAGTACTTC	CASSSTTSPVVALHEQYF
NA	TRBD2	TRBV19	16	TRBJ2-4	TGTGCCAGTATGGCAATGGTAGCGGGGGTGAAAAACATTCAGTACTTC	CASMAMVAGVKNIQYF
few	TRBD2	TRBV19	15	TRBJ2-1	TGTGCCAGTAGCGCAAGCGGGGCCTCCTACAATGAGCAGTTCTTC	CASSASGASYNEQFF
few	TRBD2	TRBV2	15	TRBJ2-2	TGTGCCAGCAGTGGGACTAGCGGGGAAGCCGGGGAGCTGTTTTTT	CASSGTSGEAGELFF
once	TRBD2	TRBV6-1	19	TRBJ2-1	TGTGCCAGCAGTGCCGCCGGGACTAGCGGGGGGCTTATCTACAATGAGCAGTTCTTC	CASSAAGTSGGLIYNEQFF
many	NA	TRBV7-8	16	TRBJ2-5	TGTGCCAGCAGCTCACCCGGGACTGCTAACCAAGAGACCCAGTACTTC	CASSSPGTANQETQYF
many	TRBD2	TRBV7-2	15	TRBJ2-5	TGTGCCAGCAGCTTAGAGGGACTAGCTGCCGAGACCCAGTACTTC	CASSLEGLAAETQYF
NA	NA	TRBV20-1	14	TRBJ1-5	TGCAGTGCTATACAGGGTTGGGGCAATCAGCCCCAGCATTTT	CSAIQGWGNQPQHF
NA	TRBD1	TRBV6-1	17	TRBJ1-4	TGTGCCAGCAGTGAATCACAGGGGATCGGGCTGGATGAAAAACTGTTTTTT	CASSESQGIGLDEKLFF
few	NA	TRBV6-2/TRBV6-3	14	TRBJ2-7	TGTGCCAGCAGATTGACAGGATATTCCTACGAGCAGTACTTC	CASRLTGYSYEQYF
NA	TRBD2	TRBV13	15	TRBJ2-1	TGTGCCAGCAGCCCTAGCGGGGGCCACTACAATGAGCAGTTCTTC	CASSPSGGHYNEQFF
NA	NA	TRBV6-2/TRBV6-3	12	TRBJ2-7	TGTGCCAGCAGTTACCTGCCCAGGGAGCAGTACTTC	CASSYLPREQYF
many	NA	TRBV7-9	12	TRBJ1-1	TGTGCCAGCAGCAAAGGAGACACTGAAGCTTTCTTT	CASSKGDTEAFF
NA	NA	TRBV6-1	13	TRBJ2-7	TGTGCCAGCAACCCAGGGCCCGCCTACGAGCAGTACTTC	CASNPGPAYEQYF
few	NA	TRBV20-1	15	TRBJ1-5	TGCAGTGCTAGTGACACAGGCGAAGTCAATCAGCCCCAGCATTTT	CSASDTGEVNQPQHF
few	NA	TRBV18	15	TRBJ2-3	TGTGCCAGCTCACCAGAGTACTTGAGCACAGATACGCAGTATTTT	CASSPEYLSTDTQYF
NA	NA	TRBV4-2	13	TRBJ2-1	TGTGCCAGCAGCCAAGGGACAGCGGATGAGCAGTTCTTC	CASSQGTADEQFF
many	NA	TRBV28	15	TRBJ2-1	TGTGCCAGCAGTTTAAGCCCTGAGGGATACAATGAGCAGTTCTTC	CASSLSPEGYNEQFF
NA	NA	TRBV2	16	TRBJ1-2	TGTGCCAGCAGTGAACACAGGGTGCGATTAACGGATGGCTACACCTTC	CASSEHRVRLTDGYTF
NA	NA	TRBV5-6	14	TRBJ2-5	TGTGCCAGCAGCCCTCGGGCCCCGAGGGAGACCCAGTACTTC	CASSPRAPRETQYF
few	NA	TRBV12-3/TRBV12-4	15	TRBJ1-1	TGTGCCAGCAGTTTATATTGGTCTGAGAACACTGAAGCTTTCTTT	CASSLYWSENTEAFF
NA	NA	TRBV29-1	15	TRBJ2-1	TGCAGCGTTGAAGGGACAGGGAGGGTAGAGAATGAGCAGTTCTTC	CSVEGTGRVENEQFF
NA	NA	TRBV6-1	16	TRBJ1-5	TGTGCCAGCAGTGACGACGGGACCCTAGGGAATCAGCCCCAGCATTTT	CASSDDGTLGNQPQHF
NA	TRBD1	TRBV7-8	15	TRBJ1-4	TGTGCCAGCAGCGCCGACAGGGGGCGCGGGGAAAGAGTGTTTTTT	CASSADRGRGERVFF
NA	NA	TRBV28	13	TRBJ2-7	TGTGCCAGCAGTTTGAGGGGCCTCTACGAGCAGTACTTC	CASSLRGLYEQYF
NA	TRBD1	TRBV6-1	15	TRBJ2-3	TGTGCCAGCAGTTGGGTGACAGGGGGCTCAGATACGCAGTATTTT	CASSWVTGGSDTQYF
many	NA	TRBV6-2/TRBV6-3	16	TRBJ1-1	TGTGCCAGCACCTGGAGCCGCAGTGGTTCGAACACTGAAGCTTTCTTT	CASTWSRSGSNTEAFF
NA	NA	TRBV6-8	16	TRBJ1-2	TGTGCCAGCAGTTACGCAGCAGAGACCATTAACTATGGCTACACCTTC	CASSYAAETINYGYTF
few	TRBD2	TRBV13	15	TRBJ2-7	TGTGCCAGCAGCTTAATAGCGGGGGGCATTTACGAGCAGTACTTC	CASSLIAGGIYEQYF